The clone carrying this T cell receptor beta chain was counted ten times or more. Its specificity is not known. Authors' data handling: A classifier for distant metastasis in papillary thyroid cancer was constructed using CDR3 differences observed across clinicopathological groups. TCRdb re-called clones from the PCR reads using MiXCR. For this entry, the V and J calls and clone size follow TCRdb and not the study's own pipeline. The data show about 93,000 clones, about 13% seen once. The entry originates in a study of metastatic and nonmetastatic thyroid tumors. Study overall: Both malignant and benign thyroid patients supplied peripheral blood and tumor or nodule tissue samples, across which the repertoires of these patients were then compared. Overall study findings and caveats: As reported, TCR beta diversity in blood and tumor was significantly higher in malignant thyroid tumors than in benign nodules.

The length of the CDR3 is 17 residues. Germline CDR1 and CDR2: SGHTA and FQGNSA. V lost 0 bases and J lost 2; bases outside the gene matches: 6. All patients were treatment-naive before thyroid surgery. The origin of this receptor is a female donor with papillary thyroid cancer or a benign thyroid nodule (not recorded which). Some clones in this sample may be carry-over from other donors' samples. Sequenced material: blood. This sequence joins TRBV7-2 and TRBJ2-2, with 7 bases matching TRBD2. The CDR3 region has the DNA TGTGCCAGCAGCTTAGCGGGCACTAGCGTAAACACCGGGGAGCTGTTTTTT. Its protein is CASSLAGTSVNTGELFF.